This TCR beta chain originates from a study of circulating and synovial CD4+ cells in juvenile arthritis. This table comes from immunoSEQ multiplex PCR, and its TCRdb copy is limited to in-frame clones, with some not included. The table records about 33,000 clones, 90% to 95% of them present only once. Concerning this clone: Its matching antigen is unknown.

The germline V gene has CDR1 SQVTM and CDR2 ANQGSEA. V lost 7 bases, J lost 8 bases, and 1 base stayed unmatched. This CDR3 comprises 10 residues. Study conclusions and caveats: These blood cells shared more CDR3 sequences with synovium than bulk blood. Bulk blood CD4 samples held at least an order of magnitude more or fewer genomes than CPL.

This sequence originates from a human donor with juvenile idiopathic arthritis. The sample taken for sequencing was CD4+ T cells from blood. This chain joins TRBV29-1 and TRBJ2-3, with 9 bases aligning to TRBD1. The CDR3 loop is CSATGGTQYF. The CDR3 DNA follows: TGCAGCGCGACAGGGGGTACGCAGTATTTT.